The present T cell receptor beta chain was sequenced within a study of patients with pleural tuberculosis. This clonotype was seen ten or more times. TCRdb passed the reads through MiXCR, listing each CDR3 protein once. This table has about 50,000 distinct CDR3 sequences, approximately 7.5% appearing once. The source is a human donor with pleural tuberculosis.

The CDR3 loop is CSVAGQGNKLSEQFF. DNA of the CDR3: TGCAGTGTCGCCGGACAGGGTAACAAACTTAGTGAGCAGTTCTTC. The chain joins TRBV20-1 to TRBJ2-1; 8 bases agree with TRBD1. CDR1 DFQATT and CDR2 SNEGSKA come from the germline V gene (reference sequence). With V trimmed by 7 bases and J by 9 bases, 17 bases remained unmatched. This CDR3 contains 15 residues.